This T cell receptor (beta chain) stems from a study of PD-1 blockade in classical Hodgkin lymphoma. Whole-study results and caveats: With CD4+ cells, TCR diversity rose significantly by C4D1, but not with CD8+ cells.

The protocol was immunoSEQ multiplex PCR, while the TCRdb copy is restricted to in-frame clones and leaves out a portion. The repertoire holds 50,000 or so clones, with over 60% as singletons. The CDR3 has 17 amino acids. V was clipped by 3 bases and J by 4 bases, with 21 bases between them. Germline CDR1 MNHNS, CDR2 SASEGT. In every patient, relapse followed autologous stem cell transplantation, while exposure to brentuximab vedotin differed. Under best response, outcomes were complete response, partial response or progressive disease. Concerning this clone itself: Antigen specificity is unknown.

The sequence was collected from a human donor with classical Hodgkin lymphoma. This chain uses TRBV6-1 with TRBJ1-2, with D possibly being TRBD1 (5 bases). The sequences come from peripheral blood mononuclear cells (PBMCs), collected before the second cycle of nivolumab. The CDR3 sequence is CASSDHARAGSFYGYTF. For the CDR3, the DNA is TGTGCCAGCAGTGATCACGCCAGGGCTGGTTCTTTCTATGGCTACACCTTC.